This T cell receptor beta chain was recorded in a study of shared clonotypes between healthy human individuals. Naive CD8 cells comprised CD45RO-negative, CCR7-positively selected cells, excluding terminally differentiated effector memory CD45RA+ cells. Here immunoSEQ multiplex PCR was the method, and the copy in TCRdb shows in-frame clones only, minus some. The sample holds some 2.1 million clones, about 95% seen once. The V segment lost 5 bases and the J segment 9 bases; nucleotides outside the gene matches: 7. In germline, CDR1 is SGHDN, CDR2 FVKESK. The CDR3 loop spans 15 amino acids. This sequence originates from a man aged 18 to 29 in good health. Input material: naive CD8+ T cells sorted from blood. V and J are TRBV14 and TRBJ2-1; TRBD2 aligns across 13 bases. CDR3 sequence (DNA): TGTGCCAGCAGCATCGGACTAGCGGGAGCTGGTGAGCAGTTCTTC. Translating gives CASSIGLAGAGEQFF.